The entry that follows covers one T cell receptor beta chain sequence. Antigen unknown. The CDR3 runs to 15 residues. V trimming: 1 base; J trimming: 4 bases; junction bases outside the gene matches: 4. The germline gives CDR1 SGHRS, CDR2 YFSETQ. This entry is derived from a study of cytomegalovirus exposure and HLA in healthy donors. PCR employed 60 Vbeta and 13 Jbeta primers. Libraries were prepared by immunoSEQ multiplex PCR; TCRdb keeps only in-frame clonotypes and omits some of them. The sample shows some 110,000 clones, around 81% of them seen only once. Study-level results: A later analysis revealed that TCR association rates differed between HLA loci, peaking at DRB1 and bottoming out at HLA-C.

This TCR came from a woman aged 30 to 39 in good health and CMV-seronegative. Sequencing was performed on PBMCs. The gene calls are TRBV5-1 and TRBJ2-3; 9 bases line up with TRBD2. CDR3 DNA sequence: TGCGCCAGCAGCTTGAGGGGACTAGCTGCAGATACGCAGTATTTT. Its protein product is CASSLRGLAADTQYF.